These 7 T cell receptor beta chains originate from one sample sequenced in a study of Ad26.COV2.S vaccination and SARS-CoV-2 variants. Assay: immunoSEQ multiplex PCR; the TCRdb copy retains only in-frame clones and omits some. The data show some 350,000 clones, with about 90% seen just once and 5% to 6.5% held by the top ten. Treatment noted: about 20 received Ad26.COV2.S at low or high dose, single or two shots; a few received placebo; per-sample allocation not given. Sampling occurred on day 63 after the first vaccine or placebo injection. The sequences come from peripheral blood, collected in a trial of Ad26.COV2.S vaccine versus placebo. The receptors here all came from a person between 18 and 65 years old who received the Ad26.COV2.S COVID-19 vaccine or a placebo.

This clone came up many times. The J gene is TRBJ1-2, the V gene TRBV6-1, with D tentatively TRBD1 (5 bases). Germline CDR1 reads MNHNS; CDR2 reads SASEGT. The CDR3 is 15 residues long. Trimming removed 0 bases from V and 8 bases from J, with 16 bases in between. This CDR3 is CASSEAEGSVDGYTF. In nucleotides, the CDR3 is TGTGCCAGCAGTGAAGCGGAGGGGTCCGTCGACGGCTACACCTTC.

CDR3 protein: CASSHGGAGEKLFF. CDR3 DNA sequence: TGTGCCAGCAGCCACGGAGGGGCGGGTGAAAAACTGTTTTTT. This sequence joins TRBV13 and TRBJ1-4; D might be TRBD1 (5 bases). Trimming took off 5 bases at V and 7 bases at J, with 14 bases between the two ends. Germline V gene sequence: CDR1 PRHDT, CDR2 FYEKMQ (reference sequence). The CDR3 spans 14 residues.

This clone appeared once. The J gene is TRBJ2-3, the V gene TRBV5-1; 9 bases match TRBD2. CDR3 length: 17 amino acids. CDR1 and CDR2 (germline): SGHRS, YFSETQ. Trimming took 0 bases from V and 3 from J; bases not matched to a gene: 8. CDR3 bases: TGCGCCAGCAGCTTGGGGTTGGCTAGCGGGGTAACAGATACGCAGTATTTT. It translates to CASSLGLASGVTDTQYF.

This clone was detected a few times. The chain couples TRBV28 to TRBJ2-7, with D perhaps given as TRBD1 or TRBD2 (6 bases each). Trimming took 4 bases from V and 8 from J, leaving 15 bases between them. CDR1 and CDR2 (germline): MDHEN, SYDVKM. The CDR3 totals 13 residues. This CDR3 reads CASSSRGLGKQYV. CDR3 DNA sequence: TGTGCCAGCAGTTCCCGGGGGCTTGGGAAGCAGTACGTC.

In the case of this clone: Mismatch with germline at one junction end may stem from a read error. Other nucleotide sequences in the sample specify the same CDR3. The chain uses TRBV4-3 and TRBJ2-5, with 9 bases that match TRBD2. Germline CDR1 and CDR2: LGHNA and YSLEER. CDR3 size: 15 residues. CDR3 in DNA: TGCGCTAGCAGCCAAGGGACTAGCAGACAAGAGACCCAGTACTTC. Amino acid sequence: CASSQGTSRQETQYF.

The chain recombines TRBV9 with TRBJ2-3; D is undetermined. This CDR3 has 14 residues. Per the germline V gene, CDR1 is SGDLS and CDR2 is YYNGEE. Trimming shortened V by 2 bases and J by 2 bases, and 9 bases separated the two germline ends. CDR3 sequence (DNA): TGTGCCAGCAGCGTGGGCAGGAACACAGATACGCAGTATTTT. Encoded protein: CASSVGRNTDTQYF.

J is TRBJ1-4 and V is TRBV7-6; no clear D. Trimming left V 1 base short and J 8 bases short, with 14 bases between. CDR1 and CDR2 (germline): SGHVS, FNYEAQ. This CDR3 contains 15 residues. The CDR3 is CASSLVGGRYEKLFF. The CDR3 region has the DNA TGTGCCAGCAGCTTAGTGGGAGGCAGATACGAAAAACTGTTTTTT.